The T cell receptor beta chain described here comes from a study of CD8 T cells in ankylosing spondylitis. V lost 4 bases to trimming and J lost 4 bases; unmatched junction nucleotides: 1. This CDR3 region has 13 residues. CDR1 is MNHNY and CDR2 is SVGAGI in the germline V gene (reference sequence). Regarding the study as a whole: Earlier work had already found some motif variants in reactive arthritis synovial fluid and blood. Characteristic of ankylosing spondylitis blood, it appeared, was a TCR beta motif comprising about eight highly homologous variants. Disease-linked clones proved CD8+ and comparatively uncommon in peripheral blood. Significantly higher representation of disease-linked clones was reported for matched ankylosing spondylitis synovial fluid.

Making the TCR beta libraries involved quantitative 5'-RACE with molecular barcodes. TCRdb redid the calling of the 5' RACE reads with MiXCR, one entry per CDR3 protein. The sample yields a few hundred thousand distinct CDR3 sequences, roughly 12% seen once. This clonotype was counted at least ten times. Its target is not known. The TCR originated in a male donor with ankylosing spondylitis. The rearrangement links TRBV6-6 to TRBJ2-1, with 7 bases aligning to TRBD1. Material: blood, either unsorted or a sorted T cell fraction (not recorded which). In DNA, the CDR3 is TGTGCCAGCAGTTGGGACAGATACAATGAGCAGTTCTTC. It specifies CASSWDRYNEQFF.